This T cell receptor (beta chain) was documented in a study of regulatory T cells in long-lasting Graves disease. Findings and caveats of the study: Persistent disease showed a preference for TRBV28, TRBJ1-2 and TRBJ2-5. Lower TCR diversity characterized persistent Graves' patients relative to newly diagnosed patients.

Time point denoted: persistent/refractory GD, antithyroid drugs over 5 years with positive TRAb. PBMC RNA served as the TCR library source. Patients of an endocrinology department in Xi'an, China, were included. iRepertoire HTBI primers and Arm-PCR of CDR3 regions built TCR beta libraries. Under the authors' procedure: Gene usage covered 55 to 70 TRBV and 13 to 15 TRBJ segments. A single record per CDR3 protein comes from TCRdb applying MiXCR to the multiplex PCR reads. The V and J calls follow TCRdb's processing rather than the paper's. The data show a few hundred thousand distinct CDR3 sequences, around a quarter seen once. This CDR3 spans 15 amino acids. V lost 4 bases to trimming and J lost 1 base; unmatched junction nucleotides: 3. Germline lookup yields CDR1 LNHNV and CDR2 YYDKDF (reference sequence). Concerning this clonotype: Its antigen is unidentified.

The starting material was peripheral blood mononuclear cells (PBMCs), obtained when the disease was refractory, from a patient treated with antithyroid drugs. The chain couples TRBV15 to TRBJ2-7, with 11 bases matching TRBD1. The source is a female donor with Graves disease. The CDR3 coding sequence is TGTGCCACCAGCAAAGGGGACAGGGGGTCCTACGAGCAGTACTTC. Translation gives CATSKGDRGSYEQYF.